This T cell receptor beta chain was sequenced during a study of blood T cell repertoires in COVID-19. Produced via immunoSEQ multiplex PCR; TCRdb's table is partial and in-frame only. The sample consists of 400,000 to 500,000 clones, over 75% of them appearing once. Recovery meant two consecutive negative NP/OP PCR tests, professional clearance, or resolved symptoms. Trimming removed 6 bases from V and 6 bases from J, with 14 bases in between. Germline CDR1 reads LNHDA; CDR2 reads SQIVND (reference sequence). The CDR3 extends over 13 amino acids. The sequence derives from a woman aged 40 to 55 who had recovered from COVID-19. The sequencing sample was made of PBMCs or T cells enriched from blood (not recorded which). V usage is TRBV19 and J usage is TRBJ1-2; D is unresolved. The CDR3: CASSGGQRNGYTF. The CDR3 nucleotides are TGTGCCAGTAGCGGAGGGCAGAGGAATGGCTACACCTTC.